Presented here are 15 T cell receptor beta chains from one specimen sequenced in a study of cytomegalovirus exposure and HLA in healthy donors. The PCR had 60 Vbeta and 13 Jbeta primers. Profiled with immunoSEQ multiplex PCR; TCRdb holds only in-frame clones, not every one. The table lists about 98,000 clones, roughly 81% of them singletons. Sequenced input: PBMCs. Receptor source: a man aged 35-49 years in good health and CMV-seronegative.

The gene calls are TRBV5-6 and TRBJ2-5, with TRBD1 matching 7 bases. This CDR3 spans 14 amino acids. CDR1 and CDR2 (germline): SGHDT, YYEEEE. V lost 1 base, J lost 8 bases, and 8 bases stayed unmatched. The CDR3 loop reads CASSLYRGFVTQYF. CDR3 bases: TGTGCCAGCAGCTTGTACAGGGGATTTGTTACCCAGTACTTC.

Only a few counts were recorded for this clone. The rearrangement joins TRBV7-3 to TRBJ2-3, with TRBD1 matching over 9 bases. This CDR3 comprises 15 residues. CDR1 is SGHTA and CDR2 is FQGTGA in the germline V gene. J lost 6 bases, V lost 6 bases, and 10 bases had no gene match. This chain's CDR3 is CASRAGTGFFDTQYF. CDR3 DNA sequence: TGTGCCAGCAGGGCCGGGACAGGGTTTTTTGATACGCAGTATTTT.

The chain carries TRBV10-1 and TRBJ2-7; TRBD1 matches 8 bases. The CDR3 totals 15 residues. Germline CDR1 WNHNN, CDR2 SYGVQD (reference sequence). J lost 2 bases, V lost 5 bases, and 8 bases had no gene match. The CDR3 here is CASSPTTGVPYEQYF. CDR3 sequence (DNA): TGCGCCAGCAGTCCAACGACAGGGGTTCCCTACGAGCAGTACTTC.

The chain employs TRBV18 and TRBJ2-5, with D perhaps matching TRBD2 (5 bases). The germline gives CDR1 KGHSH, CDR2 LQKENI. This CDR3 comprises 17 residues. V was trimmed by 0 bases and J by 7 bases, leaving 21 bases between them. DNA for the CDR3: TGTGCCAGCTCACCACCGATAGGAGGCCCAAGCAGTGGGACCCAGTACTTC. This encodes CASSPPIGGPSSGTQYF.

The chain links TRBV2 to TRBJ2-3; tentatively, D is TRBD1 (7 bases). The germline gives CDR1 SNHLY, CDR2 FYNNEI. The CDR3 runs to 17 residues. V was trimmed by 1 base and J by 3 bases, leaving 17 bases between them. CDR3 protein: CASSEGKQGRRTDTQYF. The CDR3 DNA reads TGTGCCAGCAGTGAAGGGAAACAGGGGAGGAGGACAGATACGCAGTATTTT. The variable domain in full, completed from reference TRBV2 and TRBJ2-3, reads EPEVTQTPSHQVTQMGQEVILRCVPISNHLYFYWYRQILGQKVEFLVSFYNNEISEKSEIFDDQFSVERPDGSNFTLKIRSTKLEDSAMYFCASSEGKQGRRTDTQYFGPGTRLTVL.

The chain links TRBV7-2 to TRBJ2-1, with 7 nucleotides matching TRBD2. With V trimmed by 5 bases and J by 2 bases, 9 bases remained unmatched. CDR1 SGHTA and CDR2 FQGNSA come from the germline V gene. CDR3 length equals 16 residues. DNA for the CDR3: TGTGCCAGCAGCCGTCAATGGAGCGGGGCCTACAATGAGCAGTTCTTC. It codes for CASSRQWSGAYNEQFF. Combining the CDR3 with reference TRBV7-2 and TRBJ2-1 gives the whole variable domain GAGVSQSPSNKVTEKGKDVELRCDPISGHTALYWYRQSLGQGLEFLIYFQGNSAPDKSGLPSDRFSAERTGGSVSTLTIQRTQQEDSAVYLCASSRQWSGAYNEQFFGPGTRLTVL.

The rearrangement uses TRBV6-6 and TRBJ2-7; D gene ambiguous. Trimming shortened V by 5 bases and J by 2 bases, and 16 bases separated the two germline ends. The germline V gene has CDR1 MNHNY and CDR2 SVGAGI (reference sequence). The CDR3 spans 15 residues. This CDR3 reads CASSQNSGSPYEQYF. The CDR3 DNA is TGTGCCAGCAGTCAGAACTCCGGGTCTCCCTACGAGCAGTACTTC.

The J gene is TRBJ2-2, the V gene TRBV7-9, with 11 bases fitting TRBD2. V was clipped by 3 bases and J by 6 bases; unmatched bases: 15. The germline CDR1 and CDR2 sequences are SEHNR and FQNEAQ (reference sequence). The CDR3 extends over 19 amino acids. This chain's CDR3 is CASSFPSGGQQDGSGELFF. The CDR3 bases are TGTGCCAGCAGCTTTCCTAGCGGGGGGCAACAGGACGGGTCCGGGGAGCTGTTTTTT.

The rearrangement joins TRBV6-5 to TRBJ1-2, with TRBD1 as a possible D gene (6 bases). V was cut by 6 bases and J by 3 bases, with 17 bases left in between. The CDR3 is 15 residues long. Germline CDR1 reads MNHEY; CDR2 reads SVGAGI. The CDR3 nucleotides are TGTGCCAGCAGAATGAGCGGGACATCCGACTATGGCTACACCTTC. Its translation: CASRMSGTSDYGYTF.

V usage is TRBV27 and J usage is TRBJ2-7; TRBD2 agrees at 13 bases. The CDR3 is 19 residues long. V shed 4 bases, J shed 3 bases, and the junction held 15 bases outside the gene matches. Germline V lookup: CDR1 MNHEY, CDR2 SMNVEV (reference sequence). This CDR3 reads CASSSIRTSGGGQHYEQYF. CDR3 sequence (DNA): TGTGCCAGCAGTTCTATTCGGACTAGCGGGGGCGGTCAGCACTACGAGCAGTACTTC.

The chain uses TRBV6-1 and TRBJ2-2, with D tentatively TRBD1 (6 bases). This CDR3 is 15 amino acids long. The germline V and J ends were trimmed by 4 bases and 0 bases, with 9 bases remaining between them. CDR1 and CDR2 (germline): MNHNS, SASEGT. The CDR3 DNA reads TGTGCCAGCAGTGTAGGGGGTCCGAACACCGGGGAGCTGTTTTTT. It specifies CASSVGGPNTGELFF.

CDR3 loop: CASSFHRANTEAFF. DNA of the CDR3: TGTGCCAGCAGTTTCCACAGGGCGAACACTGAAGCTTTCTTT. This chain joins TRBV28 and TRBJ1-1; the D gene is possibly TRBD1 (6 bases). This CDR3 comprises 14 residues. Germline CDR1 and CDR2: MDHEN and SYDVKM. Trimming removed 3 bases at V and 1 base at J, with 9 bases between.

The chain uses TRBV7-6 and TRBJ1-2, with 7 bases that match TRBD1. Germline V lookup: CDR1 SGHVS, CDR2 FNYEAQ. The V segment lost 5 bases and the J segment 3 bases; nucleotides outside the gene matches: 3. The CDR3 is made up of 13 amino acids. CDR3 sequence (DNA): TGTGCCAGCAGCCCGGGACAGTACTATGGCTACACCTTC. Amino acid sequence: CASSPGQYYGYTF.

This chain uses TRBV5-1 with TRBJ2-3, with D possibly being TRBD2 (5 bases). The V and J ends lost 4 bases and 2 bases respectively, with 20 bases between them. Germline assignment: CDR1 SGHRS and CDR2 YFSETQ. The CDR3 has 17 residues. The CDR3 sequence is CASSVGRGRAYTDTQYF. As DNA, the CDR3 is TGCGCCAGCAGCGTTGGTCGGGGTCGGGCCTACACAGATACGCAGTATTTT.

This rearrangement joins TRBV5-4 to TRBJ1-6; TRBD1 agrees at 11 bases. With 3 bases clipped from V and 7 bases from J, the junction kept 3 bases outside the gene matches. Germline CDR1 and CDR2: SGHNT and YYREEE (reference sequence). This CDR3 contains 15 residues. In DNA form, the CDR3 reads TGTGCCAGCAGCTATGGGACAGGGGGGAATTCACCCCTCCACTTT. Translation gives CASSYGTGGNSPLHF.